This T cell receptor (beta chain) was sequenced during a study of shared clonotypes between healthy human individuals. As defined, naive CD8 cells were CD45RO-negative and positively selected for CCR7, with terminally differentiated effector memory CD45RA+ cells excluded. Germline loops: CDR1 MGHRA, CDR2 YSYEKL. Losses at the gene ends were 4 bases for V and 6 bases for J; bases not matched to a gene: 15. The CDR3 is 17 residues long. Produced via immunoSEQ multiplex PCR; TCRdb's table is partial and in-frame only. The table lists about 2.2 million clones, 80% to 95% of them singletons. A word on this clone: Its specificity is not known.

Study results and caveats: The sharing of roughly 5% of naive CD4 clonotypes was seen across a handful of donors.

The chain uses TRBV4-1 and TRBJ1-2; TRBD1 matches at 9 bases. The source material was naive CD8+ T cells from PBMCs. This receptor was identified in a man between 18 and 35 years old in good health. Some clones in this sample may be carry-over from other donors' samples. The CDR3: CASSPWGTGRLVDGYTF. The CDR3 DNA reads as TGCGCCAGCAGCCCCTGGGGGACAGGGAGGTTGGTAGATGGCTACACCTTC.